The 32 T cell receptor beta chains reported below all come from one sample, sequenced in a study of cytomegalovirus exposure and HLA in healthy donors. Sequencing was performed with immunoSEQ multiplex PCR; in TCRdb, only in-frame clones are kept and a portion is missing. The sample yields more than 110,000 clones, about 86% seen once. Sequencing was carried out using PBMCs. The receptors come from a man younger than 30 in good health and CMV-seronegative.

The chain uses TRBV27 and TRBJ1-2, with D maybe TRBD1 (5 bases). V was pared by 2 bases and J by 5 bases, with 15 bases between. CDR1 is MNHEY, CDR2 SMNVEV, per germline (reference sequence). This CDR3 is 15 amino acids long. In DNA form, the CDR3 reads TGTGCCAGCAGTTTAGGGGCCCGGGGAGGTTATGGCTACACCTTC. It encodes CASSLGARGGYGYTF.

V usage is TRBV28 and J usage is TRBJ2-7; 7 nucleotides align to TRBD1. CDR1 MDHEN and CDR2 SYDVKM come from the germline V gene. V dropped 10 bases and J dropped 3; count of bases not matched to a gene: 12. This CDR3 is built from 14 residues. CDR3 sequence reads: CATTARGRGYEQYF. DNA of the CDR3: TGTGCCACCACTGCCAGGGGGAGAGGCTACGAGCAGTACTTC.

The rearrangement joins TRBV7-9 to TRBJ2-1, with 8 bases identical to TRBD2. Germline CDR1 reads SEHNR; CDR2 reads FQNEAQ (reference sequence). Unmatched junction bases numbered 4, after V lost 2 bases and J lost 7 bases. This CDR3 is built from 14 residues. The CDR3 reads CASSLSGSRNEQFF. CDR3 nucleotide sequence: TGTGCCAGCAGCTTAAGCGGGAGTCGAAATGAGCAGTTCTTC.

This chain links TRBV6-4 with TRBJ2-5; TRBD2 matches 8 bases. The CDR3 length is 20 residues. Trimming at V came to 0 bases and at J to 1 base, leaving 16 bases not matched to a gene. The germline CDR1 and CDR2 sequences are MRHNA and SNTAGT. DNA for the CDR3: TGTGCCAGCAGTGACTCGAAATCCCCTTTGATAGCGGGGCGCCAAGAGACCCAGTACTTC. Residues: CASSDSKSPLIAGRQETQYF.

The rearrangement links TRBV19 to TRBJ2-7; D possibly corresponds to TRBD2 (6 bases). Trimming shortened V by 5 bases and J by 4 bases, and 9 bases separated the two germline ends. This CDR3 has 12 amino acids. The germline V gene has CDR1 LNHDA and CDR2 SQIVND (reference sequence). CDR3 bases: TGTGCCAGTAGTGGGGGGATTTACGAGCAGTACTTC. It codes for CASSGGIYEQYF.

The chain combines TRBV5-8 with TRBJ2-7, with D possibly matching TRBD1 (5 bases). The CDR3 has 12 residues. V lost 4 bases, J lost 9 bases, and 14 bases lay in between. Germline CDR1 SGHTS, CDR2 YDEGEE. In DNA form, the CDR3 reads TGTGCCAGCAGCATCCGGCAGGGCAGGCAGTACTTC. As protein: CASSIRQGRQYF.

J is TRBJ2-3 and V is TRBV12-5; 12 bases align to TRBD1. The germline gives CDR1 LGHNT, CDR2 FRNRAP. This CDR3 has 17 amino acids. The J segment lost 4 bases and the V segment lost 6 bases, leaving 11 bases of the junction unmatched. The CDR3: CASGPPWDRGRSDTQYF. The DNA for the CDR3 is TGTGCTAGTGGCCCTCCATGGGACAGGGGGCGTTCAGATACGCAGTATTTT.

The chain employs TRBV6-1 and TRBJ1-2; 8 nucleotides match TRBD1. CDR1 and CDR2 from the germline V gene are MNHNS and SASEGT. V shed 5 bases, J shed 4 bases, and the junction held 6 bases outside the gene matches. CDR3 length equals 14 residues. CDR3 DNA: TGTGCCAGCAGTTTAAATCAGGGGGCCTATGGCTACACCTTC. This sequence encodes CASSLNQGAYGYTF.

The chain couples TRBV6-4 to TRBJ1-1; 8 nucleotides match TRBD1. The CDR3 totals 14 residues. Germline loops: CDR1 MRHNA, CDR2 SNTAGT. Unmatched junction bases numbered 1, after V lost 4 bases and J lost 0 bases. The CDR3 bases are TGTGCCAGCAGTGCAGGGGGCGTGAACACTGAAGCTTTCTTT. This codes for CASSAGGVNTEAFF.

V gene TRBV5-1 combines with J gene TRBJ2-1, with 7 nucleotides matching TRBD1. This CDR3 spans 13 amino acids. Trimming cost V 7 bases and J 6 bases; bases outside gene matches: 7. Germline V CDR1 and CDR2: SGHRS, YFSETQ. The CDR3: CASQDRMGNEQFF. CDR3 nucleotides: TGCGCCAGCCAGGACAGGATGGGCAATGAGCAGTTCTTC.

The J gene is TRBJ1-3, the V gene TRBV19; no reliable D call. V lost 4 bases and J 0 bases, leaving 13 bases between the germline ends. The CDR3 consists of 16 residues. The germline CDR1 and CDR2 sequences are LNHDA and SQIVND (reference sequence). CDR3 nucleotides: TGTGCCAGTAGTACCCTGACTGCTTACTCTGGAAACACCATATATTTT. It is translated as CASSTLTAYSGNTIYF. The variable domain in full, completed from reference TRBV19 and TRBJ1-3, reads DGGITQSPKYLFRKEGQNVTLSCEQNLNHDAMYWYRQDPGQGLRLIYYSQIVNDFQKGDIAEGYSVSREKKESFPLTVTSAQKNPTAFYLCASSTLTAYSGNTIYFGEGSWLTVV.

The CDR3 region has the DNA TGTGCCAGTATAATAGGGACAGGGGGCCTCGAGCAGTACTTC. It yields the protein CASIIGTGGLEQYF. The gene calls are TRBV6-1 and TRBJ2-7, with 12 bases lining up with TRBD1. Looked up from germline, CDR1 is MNHNS and CDR2 is SASEGT. With 9 bases clipped from V and 6 bases from J, the junction kept 9 bases outside the gene matches. The CDR3 contains 14 residues.

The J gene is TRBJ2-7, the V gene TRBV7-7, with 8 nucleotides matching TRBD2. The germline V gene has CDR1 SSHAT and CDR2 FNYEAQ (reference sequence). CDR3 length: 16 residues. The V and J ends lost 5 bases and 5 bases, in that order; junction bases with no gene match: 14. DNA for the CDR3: TGTGCCAGCAGCCCGGGAGGGCTAGGAGGATCAAACGAGCAGTACTTC. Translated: CASSPGGLGGSNEQYF.

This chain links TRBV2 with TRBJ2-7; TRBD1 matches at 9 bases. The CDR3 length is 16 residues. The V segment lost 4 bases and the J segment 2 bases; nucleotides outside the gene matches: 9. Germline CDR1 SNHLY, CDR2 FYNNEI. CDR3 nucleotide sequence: TGTGCCAGCAGTGCGGAAGGACAGGGGACGACCTACGAGCAGTACTTC. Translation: CASSAEGQGTTYEQYF.

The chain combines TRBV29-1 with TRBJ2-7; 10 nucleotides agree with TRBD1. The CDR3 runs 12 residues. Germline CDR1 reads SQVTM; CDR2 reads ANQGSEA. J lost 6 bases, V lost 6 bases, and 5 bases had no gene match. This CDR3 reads CSVATGGFEQYF. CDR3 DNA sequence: TGCAGCGTCGCGACAGGGGGCTTCGAGCAGTACTTC.

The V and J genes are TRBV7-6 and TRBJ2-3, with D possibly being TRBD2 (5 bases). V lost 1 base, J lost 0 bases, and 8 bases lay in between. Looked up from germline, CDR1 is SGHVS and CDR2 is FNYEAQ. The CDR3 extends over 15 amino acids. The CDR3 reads CASSLGGMSTDTQYF. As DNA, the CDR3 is TGTGCCAGCAGCTTAGGAGGGATGAGCACAGATACGCAGTATTTT.

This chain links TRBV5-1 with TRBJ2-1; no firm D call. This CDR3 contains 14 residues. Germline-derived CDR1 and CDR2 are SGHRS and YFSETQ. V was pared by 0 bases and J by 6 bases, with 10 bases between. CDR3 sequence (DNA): TGCGCCAGCAGCTTGGCCGGGTTGCCCAATGAGCAGTTCTTC. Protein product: CASSLAGLPNEQFF. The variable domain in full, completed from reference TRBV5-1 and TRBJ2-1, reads KAGVTQTPRYLIKTRGQQVTLSCSPISGHRSVSWYQQTPGQGLQFLFEYFSETQRNKGNFPGRFSGRQFSNSRSEMNVSTLELGDSALYLCASSLAGLPNEQFFGPGTRLTVL.

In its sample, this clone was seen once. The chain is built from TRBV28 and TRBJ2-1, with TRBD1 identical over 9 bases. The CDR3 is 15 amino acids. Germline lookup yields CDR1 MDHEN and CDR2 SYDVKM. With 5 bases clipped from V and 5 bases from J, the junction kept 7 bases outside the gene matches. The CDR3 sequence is CASSNRDRVHNEQFF. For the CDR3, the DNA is TGTGCCAGCAGTAACCGGGACAGGGTGCACAATGAGCAGTTCTTC.

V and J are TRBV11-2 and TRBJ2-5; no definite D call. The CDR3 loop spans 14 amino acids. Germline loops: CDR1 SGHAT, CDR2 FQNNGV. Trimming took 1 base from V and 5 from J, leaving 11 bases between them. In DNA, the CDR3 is TGTGCCAGCAGCTTAGTTAGTAGGAGTGAGACCCAGTACTTC. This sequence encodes CASSLVSRSETQYF.

The CDR3 DNA reads TGCGCCAGCAGCTTGGGGGCTAACCAAGAGACCCAGTACTTC. It encodes CASSLGANQETQYF. This rearrangement joins TRBV5-1 to TRBJ2-5, with D unclear. V shed 0 bases and J shed 0 bases, with 6 bases lying between them. This CDR3 comprises 14 residues. Germline lookup yields CDR1 SGHRS and CDR2 YFSETQ.

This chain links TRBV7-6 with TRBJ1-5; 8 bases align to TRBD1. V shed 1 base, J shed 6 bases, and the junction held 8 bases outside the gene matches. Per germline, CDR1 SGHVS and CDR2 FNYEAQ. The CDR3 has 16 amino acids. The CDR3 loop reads CASSLGDRGATQPQHF. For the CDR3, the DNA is TGTGCCAGCAGCTTAGGAGACAGGGGCGCGACTCAGCCCCAGCATTTT. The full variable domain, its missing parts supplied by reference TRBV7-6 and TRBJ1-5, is GAGVSQSPRYKVTKRGQDVALRCDPISGHVSLYWYRQALGQGPEFLTYFNYEAQQDKSGLPNDRFSAERPEGSISTLTIQRTEQRDSAMYRCASSLGDRGATQPQHFGDGTRLSIL.

In DNA, the CDR3 is TGTGCCAGCAGTCAGCGGGACAACACTGAAGCTTTCTTT. It yields the protein CASSQRDNTEAFF. The rearrangement links TRBV7-2 to TRBJ1-1; TRBD1 is a possible D gene (5 bases). Trimming took 6 bases from V and 2 from J, leaving 10 bases between them. Germline assignment: CDR1 SGHTA and CDR2 FQGNSA. This CDR3 contains 13 residues.

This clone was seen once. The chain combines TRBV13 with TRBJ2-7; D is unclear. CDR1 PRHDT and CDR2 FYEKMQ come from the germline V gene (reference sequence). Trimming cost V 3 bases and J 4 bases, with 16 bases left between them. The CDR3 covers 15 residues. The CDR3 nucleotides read TGTGCCAGCAGCTTTCGTGAATCTCGGGTATACGAGCAGTACTTC. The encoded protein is CASSFRESRVYEQYF.

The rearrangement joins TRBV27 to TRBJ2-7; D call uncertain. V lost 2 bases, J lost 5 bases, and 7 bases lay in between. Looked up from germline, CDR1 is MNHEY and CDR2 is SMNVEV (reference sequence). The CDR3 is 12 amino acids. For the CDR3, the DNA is TGTGCCAGCAGTTTACTTTGGCACGAGCAGTACTTC. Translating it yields CASSLLWHEQYF.

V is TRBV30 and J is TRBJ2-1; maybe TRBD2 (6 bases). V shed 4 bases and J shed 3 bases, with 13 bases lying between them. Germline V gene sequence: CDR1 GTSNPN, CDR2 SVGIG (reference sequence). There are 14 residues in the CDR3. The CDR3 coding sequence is TGTGCCTGGACCGTCGGGGGTTTCTACAATGAGCAGTTCTTC. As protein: CAWTVGGFYNEQFF. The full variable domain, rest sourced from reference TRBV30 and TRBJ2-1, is SQTIHQWPATLVQPVGSPLSLECTVEGTSNPNLYWYRQAAGRGLQLLFYSVGIGQISSEVPQNLSASRPQDRQFILSSKKLLLSDSGFYLCAWTVGGFYNEQFFGPGTRLTVL.

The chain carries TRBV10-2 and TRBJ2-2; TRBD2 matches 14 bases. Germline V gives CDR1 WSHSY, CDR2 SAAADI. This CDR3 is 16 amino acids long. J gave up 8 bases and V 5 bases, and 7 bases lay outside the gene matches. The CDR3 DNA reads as TGCGCCAGCAGTAAGGGACTAGCGGGAGTATTTGGGGAGCTGTTTTTT. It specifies CASSKGLAGVFGELFF.

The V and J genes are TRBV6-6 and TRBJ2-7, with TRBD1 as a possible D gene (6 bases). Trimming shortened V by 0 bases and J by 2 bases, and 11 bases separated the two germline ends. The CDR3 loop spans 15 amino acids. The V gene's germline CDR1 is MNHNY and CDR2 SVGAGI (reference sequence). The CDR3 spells CASSYSHREAYEQYF. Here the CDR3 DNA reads TGTGCCAGCAGTTACTCCCACAGGGAAGCCTACGAGCAGTACTTC.

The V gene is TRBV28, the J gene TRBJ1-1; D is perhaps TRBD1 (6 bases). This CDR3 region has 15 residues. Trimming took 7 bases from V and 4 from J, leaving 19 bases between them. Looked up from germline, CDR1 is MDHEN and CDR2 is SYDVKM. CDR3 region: CASTSGGGPGTEAFF. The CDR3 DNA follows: TGTGCCAGCACCAGTGGTGGGGGCCCGGGCACTGAAGCTTTCTTT. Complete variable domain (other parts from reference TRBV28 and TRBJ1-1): DVKVTQSSRYLVKRTGEKVFLECVQDMDHENMFWYRQDPGLGLRLIYFSYDVKMKEKGDIPEGYSVSREKKERFSLILESASTNQTSMYLCASTSGGGPGTEAFFGQGTRLTVV.

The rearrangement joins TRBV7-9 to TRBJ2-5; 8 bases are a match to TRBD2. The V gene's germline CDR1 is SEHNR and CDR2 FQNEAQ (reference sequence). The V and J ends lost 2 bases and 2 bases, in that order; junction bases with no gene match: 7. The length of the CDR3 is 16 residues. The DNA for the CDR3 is TGTGCCAGCAGCTTAATATTTGCGGGGGGACAAGAGACCCAGTACTTC. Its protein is CASSLIFAGGQETQYF. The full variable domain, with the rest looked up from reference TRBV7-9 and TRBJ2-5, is DTGVSQNPRHKITKRGQNVTFRCDPISEHNRLYWYRQTLGQGPEFLTYFQNEAQLEKSRLLSDRFSAERPKGSFSTLEIQRTEQGDSAMYLCASSLIFAGGQETQYFGPGTRLLVL.

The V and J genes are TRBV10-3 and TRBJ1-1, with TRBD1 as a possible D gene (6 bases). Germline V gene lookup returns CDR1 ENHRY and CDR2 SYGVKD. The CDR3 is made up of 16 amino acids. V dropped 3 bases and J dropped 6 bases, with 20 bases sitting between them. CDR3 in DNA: TGTGCCATCAGTGACTTTAAGGGGGACGGTGGGTCTGAAGCTTTCTTT. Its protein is CAISDFKGDGGSEAFF.

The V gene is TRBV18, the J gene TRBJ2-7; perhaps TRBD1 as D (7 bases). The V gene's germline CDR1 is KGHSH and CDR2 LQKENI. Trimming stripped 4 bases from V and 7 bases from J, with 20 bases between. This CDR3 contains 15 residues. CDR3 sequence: CASSLTTGRAGEQYF. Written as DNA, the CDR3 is TGTGCCAGCTCACTTACGACAGGGCGGGCGGGGGAGCAGTACTTC.

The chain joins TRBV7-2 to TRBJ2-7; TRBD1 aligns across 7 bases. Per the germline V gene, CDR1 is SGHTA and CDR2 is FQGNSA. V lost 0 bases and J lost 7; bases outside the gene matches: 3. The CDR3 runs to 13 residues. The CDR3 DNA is TGTGCCAGCAGCTTAGCGCAGACAGGGGAGCAGTACTTC. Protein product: CASSLAQTGEQYF. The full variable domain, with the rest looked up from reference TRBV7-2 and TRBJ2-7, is GAGVSQSPSNKVTEKGKDVELRCDPISGHTALYWYRQSLGQGLEFLIYFQGNSAPDKSGLPSDRFSAERTGGSVSTLTIQRTQQEDSAVYLCASSLAQTGEQYFGPGTRLTVT.